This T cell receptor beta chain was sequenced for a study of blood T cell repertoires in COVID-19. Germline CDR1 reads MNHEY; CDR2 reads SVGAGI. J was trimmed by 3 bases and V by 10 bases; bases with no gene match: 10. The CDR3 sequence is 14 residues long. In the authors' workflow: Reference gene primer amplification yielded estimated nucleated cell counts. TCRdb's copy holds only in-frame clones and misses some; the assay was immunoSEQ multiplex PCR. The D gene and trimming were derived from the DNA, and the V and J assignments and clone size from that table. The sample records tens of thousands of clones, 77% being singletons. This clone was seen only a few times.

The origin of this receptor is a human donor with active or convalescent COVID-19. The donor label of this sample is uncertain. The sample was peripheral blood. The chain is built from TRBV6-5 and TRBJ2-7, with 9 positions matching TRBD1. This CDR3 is CANTGTGNLYEQYF. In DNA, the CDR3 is TGTGCCAACACCGGGACAGGGAATCTCTACGAGCAGTACTTC.